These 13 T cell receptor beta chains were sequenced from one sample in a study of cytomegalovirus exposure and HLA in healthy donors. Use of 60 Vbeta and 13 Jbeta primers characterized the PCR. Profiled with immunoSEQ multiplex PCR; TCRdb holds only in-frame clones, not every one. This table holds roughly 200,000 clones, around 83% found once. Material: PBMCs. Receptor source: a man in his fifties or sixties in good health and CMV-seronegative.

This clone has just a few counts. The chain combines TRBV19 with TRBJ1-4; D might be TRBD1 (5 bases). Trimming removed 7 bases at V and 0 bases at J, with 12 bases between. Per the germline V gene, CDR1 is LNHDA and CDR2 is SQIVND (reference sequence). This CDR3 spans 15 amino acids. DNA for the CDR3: TGTGCCAGTAAGGAGACAGCTTCAACTAATGAAAAACTGTTTTTT. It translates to CASKETASTNEKLFF.

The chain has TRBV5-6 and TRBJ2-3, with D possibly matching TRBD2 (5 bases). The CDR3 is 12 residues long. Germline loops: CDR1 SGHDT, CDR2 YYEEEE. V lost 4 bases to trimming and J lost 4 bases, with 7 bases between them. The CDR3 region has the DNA TGTGCCAGCAGCCGAGGGCCAGATACGCAGTATTTT. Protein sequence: CASSRGPDTQYF.

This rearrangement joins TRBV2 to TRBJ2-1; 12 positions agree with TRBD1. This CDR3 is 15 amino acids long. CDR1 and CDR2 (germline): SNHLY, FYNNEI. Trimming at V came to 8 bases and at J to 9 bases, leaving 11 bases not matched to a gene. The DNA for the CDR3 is TGTGCCAGCCCCAACCGGGACAGGGGGCGAGGTGAGCAGTTCTTC. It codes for CASPNRDRGRGEQFF.

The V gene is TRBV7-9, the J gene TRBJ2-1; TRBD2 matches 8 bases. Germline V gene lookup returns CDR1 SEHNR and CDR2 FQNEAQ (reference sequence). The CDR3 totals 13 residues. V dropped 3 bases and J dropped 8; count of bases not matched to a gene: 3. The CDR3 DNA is TGTGCCAGCAGCTTGGGACTAGGCCATGAGCAGTTCTTC. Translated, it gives CASSLGLGHEQFF. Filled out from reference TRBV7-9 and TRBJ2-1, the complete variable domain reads DTGVSQNPRHKITKRGQNVTFRCDPISEHNRLYWYRQTLGQGPEFLTYFQNEAQLEKSRLLSDRFSAERPKGSFSTLEIQRTEQGDSAMYLCASSLGLGHEQFFGPGTRLTVL.

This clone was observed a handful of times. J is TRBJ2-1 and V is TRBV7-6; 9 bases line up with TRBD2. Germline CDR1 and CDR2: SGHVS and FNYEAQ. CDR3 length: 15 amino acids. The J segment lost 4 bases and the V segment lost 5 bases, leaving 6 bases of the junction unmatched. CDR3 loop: CASSVRTSAYNEQFF. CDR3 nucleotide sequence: TGTGCCAGCAGCGTCAGGACTAGCGCATACAATGAGCAGTTCTTC.

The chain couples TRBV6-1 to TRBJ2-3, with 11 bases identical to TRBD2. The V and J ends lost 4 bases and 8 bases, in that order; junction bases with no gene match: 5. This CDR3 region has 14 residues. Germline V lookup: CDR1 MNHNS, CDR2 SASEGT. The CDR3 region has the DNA TGTGCCAGCAGTGCGACTAGCGGGACGGTTACGCAGTATTTT. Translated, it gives CASSATSGTVTQYF.

This chain's CDR3 is CASSLAKLAGGTSTDTQYF. The DNA of the CDR3 is TGTGCCAGCAGCTTAGCGAAACTAGCGGGGGGGACGAGCACAGATACGCAGTATTTT. The chain recombines TRBV7-9 with TRBJ2-3; 13 positions agree with TRBD2. The CDR3 loop spans 19 amino acids. CDR1 is SEHNR, CDR2 FQNEAQ, per germline (reference sequence). The V gene end was trimmed by 0 bases and the J gene end by 0 bases; junction bases not matched to a gene: 6. Filled out from reference TRBV7-9 and TRBJ2-3, the complete variable domain reads DTGVSQNPRHKITKRGQNVTFRCDPISEHNRLYWYRQTLGQGPEFLTYFQNEAQLEKSRLLSDRFSAERPKGSFSTLEIQRTEQGDSAMYLCASSLAKLAGGTSTDTQYFGPGTRLTVL.

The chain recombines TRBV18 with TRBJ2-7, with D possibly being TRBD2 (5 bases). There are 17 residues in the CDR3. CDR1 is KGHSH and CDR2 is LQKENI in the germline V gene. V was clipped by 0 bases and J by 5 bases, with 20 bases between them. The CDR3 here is CASSPPPALRGSDEQYF. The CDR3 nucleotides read TGTGCCAGCTCACCACCGCCAGCCCTACGGGGAAGCGACGAGCAGTACTTC.

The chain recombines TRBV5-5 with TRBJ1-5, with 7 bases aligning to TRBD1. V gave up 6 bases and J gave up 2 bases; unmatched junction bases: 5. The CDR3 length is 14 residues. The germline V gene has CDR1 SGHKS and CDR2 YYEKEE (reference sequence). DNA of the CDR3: TGTGCCAGCACCCTTACAGGGGGCAATCAGCCCCAGCATTTT. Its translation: CASTLTGGNQPQHF.

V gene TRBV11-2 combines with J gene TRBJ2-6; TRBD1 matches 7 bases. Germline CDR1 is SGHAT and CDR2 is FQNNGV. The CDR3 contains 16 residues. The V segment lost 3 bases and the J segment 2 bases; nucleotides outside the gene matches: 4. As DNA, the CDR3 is TGTGCCAGCAGCTTCTTAGGGGGCCCTGGGGCCAACGTCCTGACTTTC. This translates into CASSFLGGPGANVLTF. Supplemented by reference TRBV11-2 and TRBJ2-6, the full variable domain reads EAGVAQSPRYKIIEKRQSVAFWCNPISGHATLYWYQQILGQGPKLLIQFQNNGVVDDSQLPKDRFSAERLKGVDSTLKIQPAKLEDSAVYLCASSFLGGPGANVLTFGAGSRLTVL.

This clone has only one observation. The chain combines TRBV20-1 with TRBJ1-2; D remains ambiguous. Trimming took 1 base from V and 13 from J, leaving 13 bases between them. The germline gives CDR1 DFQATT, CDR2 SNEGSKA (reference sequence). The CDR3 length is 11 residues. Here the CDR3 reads CSARGTAEGTF. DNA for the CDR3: TGCAGTGCTAGAGGGACGGCGGAGGGCACCTTC.

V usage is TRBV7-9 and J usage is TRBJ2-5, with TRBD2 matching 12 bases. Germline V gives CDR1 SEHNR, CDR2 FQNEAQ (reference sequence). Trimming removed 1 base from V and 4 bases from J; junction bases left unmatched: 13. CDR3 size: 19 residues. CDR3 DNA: TGTGCCAGCAGCTTAGTCCCCTCTAGCGGGAGGGCCCTCTTAGAGACCCAGTACTTC. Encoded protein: CASSLVPSSGRALLETQYF.

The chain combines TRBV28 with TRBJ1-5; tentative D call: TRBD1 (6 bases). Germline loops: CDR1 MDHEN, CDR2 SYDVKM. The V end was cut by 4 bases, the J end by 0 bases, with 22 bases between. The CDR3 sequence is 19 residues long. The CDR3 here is CASSSIRGRGVYSNQPQHF. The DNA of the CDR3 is TGTGCCAGCAGTTCGATCAGGGGTCGGGGGGTTTATAGCAATCAGCCCCAGCATTTT.